This record covers a single T cell receptor (beta chain). Its antigen is currently unknown. Profiling relied on immunoSEQ multiplex PCR, and the TCRdb table lists in-frame clones only, not all of them. The top ten hold roughly 6% of the sample, which has approximately 41,000 clones, 75% to 95% seen once. V gave up 7 bases and J gave up 4 bases, with 14 bases separating them. The CDR3 length is 13 residues. The data were taken from a study of brain T cells in children with intractable seizures. Study-wide findings and caveats: HCMV serostatus was not known, and viral specificity came from CDR3 similarity only.

Before surgery, patients took at least one anti-epileptic drug. This receptor was taken from a girl aged 2-10 years with tuberous sclerosis and intractable seizures. The V gene is TRBV12-3 or TRBV12-4, the J gene TRBJ2-7; D is unclear. The specimen was peripheral blood, collected at surgery. The CDR3 reads CASTLGLGYEQYF. As DNA, the CDR3 is TGTGCCAGCACCTTAGGCCTGGGGTACGAGCAGTACTTC.